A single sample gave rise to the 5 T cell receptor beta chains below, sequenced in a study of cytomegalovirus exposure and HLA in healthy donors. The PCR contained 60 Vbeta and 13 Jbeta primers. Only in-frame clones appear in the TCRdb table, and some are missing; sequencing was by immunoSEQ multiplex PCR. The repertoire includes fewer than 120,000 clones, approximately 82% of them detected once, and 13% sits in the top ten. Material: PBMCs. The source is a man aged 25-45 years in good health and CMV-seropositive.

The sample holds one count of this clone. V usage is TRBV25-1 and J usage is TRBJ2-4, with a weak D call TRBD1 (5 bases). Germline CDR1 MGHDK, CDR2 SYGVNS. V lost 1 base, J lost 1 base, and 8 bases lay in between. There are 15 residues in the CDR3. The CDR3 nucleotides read TGTGCCAGCAGTGAATGGGCAGGGGCCAAAAACATTCAGTACTTC. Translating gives CASSEWAGAKNIQYF.

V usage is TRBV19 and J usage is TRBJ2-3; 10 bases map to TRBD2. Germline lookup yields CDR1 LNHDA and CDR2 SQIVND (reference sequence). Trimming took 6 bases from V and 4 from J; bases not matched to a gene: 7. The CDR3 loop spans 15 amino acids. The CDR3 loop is CASSVSSGGADTQYF. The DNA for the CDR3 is TGTGCCAGTAGCGTCTCTAGCGGGGGAGCAGATACGCAGTATTTT.

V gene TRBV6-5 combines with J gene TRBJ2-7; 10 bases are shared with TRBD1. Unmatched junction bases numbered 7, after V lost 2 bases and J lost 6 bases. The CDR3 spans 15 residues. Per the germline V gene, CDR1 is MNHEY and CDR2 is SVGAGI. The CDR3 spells CASSYTRDRGSEQYF. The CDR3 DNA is TGTGCCAGCAGTTACACCCGGGACAGGGGTTCCGAGCAGTACTTC.

This chain's CDR3 is CAISEGQNTEAFF. Written as DNA, the CDR3 is TGTGCCATCAGTGAGGGGCAGAACACTGAAGCTTTCTTT. The chain couples TRBV10-3 to TRBJ1-1; D call uncertain. The CDR3 has 13 residues. CDR1 ENHRY and CDR2 SYGVKD come from the germline V gene. Trimming pared 2 bases from V and 1 base from J, leaving 5 bases between.

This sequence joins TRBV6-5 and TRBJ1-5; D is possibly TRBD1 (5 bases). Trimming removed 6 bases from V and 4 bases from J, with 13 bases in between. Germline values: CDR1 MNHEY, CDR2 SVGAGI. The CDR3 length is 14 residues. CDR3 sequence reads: CASSRYGGNQPQHF. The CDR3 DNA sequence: TGTGCCAGCAGCCGGTACGGGGGAAATCAGCCCCAGCATTTT.